This T cell receptor (beta chain) was identified in a study of T cell responses to AZD1222 COVID-19 vaccine. A word on this clone: What it binds is unknown.

Whole-study results and caveats: At baseline, just 6 or 7 AZD1222 recipients tested seropositive.

Profiling relied on immunoSEQ multiplex PCR, and the TCRdb table lists in-frame clones only, not all of them. The table has some 86,000 clones, about 72% seen once. This TCR was sampled from an adult in good health. Sequencing was performed on peripheral blood, taken on day 0 of AZD1222 vaccination.

The CDR3 spells CAWSGTYNEQFF. The CDR3, as DNA: TGTGCCTGGAGTGGAACTTACAATGAGCAGTTCTTC. This chain links TRBV30 with TRBJ2-1, with D unclear. The ends were cut back, 1 base at V and 4 bases at J, with 5 bases in the middle. This CDR3 is 12 amino acids long. Per the germline V gene, CDR1 is GTSNPN and CDR2 is SVGIG (reference sequence).